These 25 T cell receptor beta chains share one sample of origin, sequenced in a study of CD8 T cells in Susac syndrome. After extraction with the RNeasy kit, 0.5 to 1 ug of the RNA was reverse transcribed using random hexamers. TCRdb re-called the immunoSEQ multiplex PCR reads through MiXCR, storing one row per CDR3 protein. The profile shows approximately 220,000 distinct CDR3 sequences, roughly 94% of them singletons. The specimen was CD4+ T cells from PBMCs. Source of these receptors: a human donor with multiple sclerosis.

The V call is TRBV29-1, the J call TRBJ2-5; D gene uncertain. The V gene's germline CDR1 is SQVTM and CDR2 ANQGSEA. Deletions cut 6 bases from V and 5 bases from J, with 16 bases between. The CDR3 runs to 13 residues. CDR3 sequence: CSVGYKAGETQYF. CDR3 DNA: TGCAGCGTGGGGTATAAAGCTGGGGAGACCCAGTACTTC.

The J gene is TRBJ1-2, the V gene TRBV2, with TRBD1 matching over 8 bases. In germline, CDR1 is SNHLY, CDR2 FYNNEI. This CDR3 has 13 amino acids. The ends lost 6 bases at V and 10 bases at J; junction bases unmatched: 10. CDR3 protein: CASSFDRGLDYTF. The CDR3 DNA reads TGTGCCAGCAGCTTCGACAGGGGACTTGACTACACCTTC.

The chain couples TRBV3-1 to TRBJ1-5; TRBD1 matches 9 bases. CDR3 length equals 15 residues. The V gene's germline CDR1 is LGHDT and CDR2 YNNKEL (reference sequence). The V and J ends lost 6 bases and 4 bases, in that order; junction bases with no gene match: 7. The CDR3 nucleotides read TGTGCCAGCAGTCTCACCGGGACAGGGAATCAGCCCCAGCATTTT. The encoded protein is CASSLTGTGNQPQHF. The full variable domain, completed using reference TRBV3-1 and TRBJ1-5, is DTAVSQTPKYLVTQMGNDKSIKCEQNLGHDTMYWYKQDSKKFLKIMFSYNNKELIINETVPNRFSPKSPDKAHLNLHINSLELGDSAVYFCASSLTGTGNQPQHFGDGTRLSIL.

J is TRBJ2-5 and V is TRBV6-2 or TRBV6-3, with D perhaps TRBD2 (6 bases). The germline gives CDR1 MNHEY, CDR2 SVGEGT. This CDR3 contains 14 residues. With 5 bases removed from V and 1 base from J, the gap between germline ends came to 11 bases. The CDR3 reads CASSRGAGQETQYF. The CDR3, as DNA: TGTGCCAGCAGTCGGGGAGCGGGCCAAGAGACCCAGTACTTC.

There are a few counts of this clonotype. This chain uses TRBV27 with TRBJ2-1; 11 bases match TRBD2. J gave up 5 bases and V 5 bases, and 5 bases lay outside the gene matches. The CDR3 runs to 15 residues. Germline CDR1 and CDR2: MNHEY and SMNVEV (reference sequence). This chain's CDR3 is CASSVLAGGNNEQFF. The CDR3 DNA reads as TGTGCCAGCAGTGTCCTAGCGGGGGGAAACAATGAGCAGTTCTTC.

V gene TRBV18 combines with J gene TRBJ1-2; D not resolved. In germline, CDR1 is KGHSH, CDR2 LQKENI. The CDR3 is made up of 14 amino acids. Trimming removed 3 bases at V and 8 bases at J, with 16 bases between. This chain's CDR3 is CASSPQSEGNGYTF. The CDR3 DNA sequence: TGTGCCAGCTCACCGCAATCGGAGGGAAACGGCTACACCTTC.

This clonotype was seen once. The gene calls are TRBV16 and TRBJ2-5; 8 nucleotides agree with TRBD2. Germline V gene data show CDR1 as KGHSY and CDR2 as FQNENV. There are 14 residues in the CDR3. J gave up 5 bases and V 2 bases, and 4 bases lay outside the gene matches. The CDR3 reads CASSQRGGSETQYF. Here the CDR3 DNA reads TGTGCCAGCAGCCAACGGGGGGGCAGCGAGACCCAGTACTTC.

The chain recombines TRBV29-1 with TRBJ1-5; maybe TRBD1 (6 bases). Germline assignment: CDR1 SQVTM and CDR2 ANQGSEA. The CDR3 sequence is 13 residues long. The ends were cut back, 6 bases at V and 6 bases at J, with 15 bases in the middle. The DNA for the CDR3 is TGCAGCGTCAAAACAGGGCCTGCTCAGCCCCAGCATTTT. Protein: CSVKTGPAQPQHF.

The gene calls are TRBV3-1 and TRBJ2-7; D may be TRBD1 (6 bases). CDR3 length: 16 amino acids. Germline lookup yields CDR1 LGHDT and CDR2 YNNKEL (reference sequence). Between the trimmed V and J ends, which lost 4 bases and 6 bases, there was a span of 22 bases. For the CDR3, the DNA is TGTGCCAGCAGCCTCAAAGGACAGAAGCTCCATTCCGAGCAGTACTTC. Its translation is CASSLKGQKLHSEQYF.

The V gene is TRBV29-1, the J gene TRBJ2-5; the match to TRBD1 covers 7 bases. The J segment lost 4 bases and the V segment lost 2 bases, leaving 10 bases of the junction unmatched. This CDR3 region has 15 residues. CDR1 SQVTM and CDR2 ANQGSEA come from the germline V gene. The CDR3 sequence: CSVEMTGSGSETQYF. The CDR3 nucleotides are TGCAGCGTTGAAATGACAGGGAGTGGTTCAGAGACCCAGTACTTC.

The rearrangement joins TRBV7-9 to TRBJ2-3, with TRBD2 matching 10 bases. Germline CDR1 reads SEHNR; CDR2 reads FQNEAQ (reference sequence). The CDR3 length is 15 residues. V gave up 5 bases and J gave up 2 bases; unmatched junction bases: 4. The CDR3 loop is CASSVSGGPTDTQYF. The CDR3 DNA reads TGTGCCAGCAGCGTTAGCGGGGGGCCCACAGATACGCAGTATTTT. Full variable domain (rest looked up from reference TRBV7-9 and TRBJ2-3): DTGVSQNPRHKITKRGQNVTFRCDPISEHNRLYWYRQTLGQGPEFLTYFQNEAQLEKSRLLSDRFSAERPKGSFSTLEIQRTEQGDSAMYLCASSVSGGPTDTQYFGPGTRLTVL.

This clonotype was detected once. The chain links TRBV5-1 to TRBJ2-5, with 8 bases matching TRBD1. Germline CDR1 is SGHRS and CDR2 is YFSETQ. This CDR3 is built from 14 residues. V shed 1 base and J 5 bases; nucleotides not matched to a gene: 4. For the CDR3, the DNA is TGCGCCAGCAGCTTGACAGGGGGAGACGAGACCCAGTACTTC. Protein: CASSLTGGDETQYF.

This chain joins TRBV9 and TRBJ2-4, with D unresolved. Germline V lookup: CDR1 SGDLS, CDR2 YYNGEE. The CDR3 is 16 amino acids. V was pared by 0 bases and J by 0 bases, with 10 bases between. This CDR3 is CASSVVSMGAKNIQYF. CDR3 nucleotide sequence: TGTGCCAGCAGCGTAGTGAGTATGGGAGCCAAAAACATTCAGTACTTC.

The chain is built from TRBV20-1 and TRBJ2-1; 8 nucleotides agree with TRBD2. Trimming removed 4 bases from V and 7 bases from J; junction bases left unmatched: 12. CDR1 and CDR2 from the germline V gene are DFQATT and SNEGSKA (reference sequence). This CDR3 spans 15 amino acids. The CDR3 coding sequence is TGCAGTGCTACGATGCCGCGGGGGGTTTGGAATGAGCAGTTCTTC. This sequence encodes CSATMPRGVWNEQFF.

The rearrangement joins TRBV14 to TRBJ2-1; D could derive from TRBD1 or TRBD2 (5 bases each). The germline gives CDR1 SGHDN, CDR2 FVKESK. The CDR3 is 16 residues long. Trimming pared 5 bases from V and 4 bases from J, leaving 18 bases between. CDR3 in amino acids: CASSKGTGRPYNEQFF. In DNA, the CDR3 is TGTGCCAGCAGCAAGGGGACCGGCCGCCCGTACAATGAGCAGTTCTTC.

This chain joins TRBV7-8 and TRBJ2-1, with 9 bases lining up with TRBD2. With V trimmed by 5 bases and J by 5 bases, 7 bases remained unmatched. The CDR3 is 15 amino acids. Germline CDR1 and CDR2: SGHVS and FQNEAQ. The CDR3, as DNA: TGTGCCAGCAGCCTCCCGAGCGGGGGGAACAATGAGCAGTTCTTC. Amino acid sequence: CASSLPSGGNNEQFF.

The J gene is TRBJ1-2, the V gene TRBV3-1, with D unresolved. The length of the CDR3 is 13 residues. Germline V gene sequence: CDR1 LGHDT, CDR2 YNNKEL (reference sequence). Trimming took off 4 bases at V and 5 bases at J, with 11 bases between the two ends. CDR3 sequence (DNA): TGTGCCAGCAGCCCCCCCGAAGGATATGGCTACACCTTC. It specifies CASSPPEGYGYTF.

The gene calls are TRBV7-2 and TRBJ1-5; D perhaps matches TRBD1 (5 bases). This CDR3 is 15 amino acids long. V was clipped by 0 bases and J by 6 bases, with 12 bases between them. CDR1 SGHTA and CDR2 FQGNSA come from the germline V gene. The CDR3 loop is CASSLAGPGVQPQHF. The CDR3 DNA sequence: TGTGCCAGCAGCTTAGCTGGCCCGGGGGTTCAGCCCCAGCATTTT.

This clonotype was picked up one time. V usage is TRBV6-6 and J usage is TRBJ2-7; D might be TRBD1 (6 bases). V shed 7 bases and J shed 2 bases, with 15 bases lying between them. CDR3 length: 14 residues. CDR1 is MNHNY and CDR2 is SVGAGI in the germline V gene (reference sequence). CDR3 loop: CASTSTGLPYEQYF. The CDR3 DNA sequence: TGTGCCAGCACCTCGACAGGTCTACCCTACGAGCAGTACTTC.

The chain employs TRBV20-1 and TRBJ2-1; TRBD1 aligns across 10 bases. Germline V lookup: CDR1 DFQATT, CDR2 SNEGSKA (reference sequence). CDR3 length equals 14 residues. J lost 7 bases, V lost 6 bases, and 9 bases had no gene match. CDR3 amino acids: CSASAGTGVNEQFF. The CDR3 nucleotides are TGCAGTGCCTCCGCCGGGACAGGGGTTAATGAGCAGTTCTTC.

The chain links TRBV18 to TRBJ2-7; tentative D call: TRBD2 (5 bases). Germline V lookup: CDR1 KGHSH, CDR2 LQKENI. The CDR3 extends over 13 amino acids. The V and J ends lost 4 bases and 5 bases respectively, with 12 bases between them. CDR3 DNA sequence: TGTGCCAGCTCACTTCCCGGGAAGAACGAGCAGTACGTC. This gives the protein CASSLPGKNEQYV.

This clonotype was seen only once. The rearrangement joins TRBV2 to TRBJ1-1, with D unresolved. CDR3 length equals 10 residues. Germline loops: CDR1 SNHLY, CDR2 FYNNEI. V was shortened by 1 base and J by 7 bases, with 1 base between the two germline ends. The CDR3 DNA is TGTGCCAGCAGTGAAGGTGAAGCTTTCTTT. Translating it yields CASSEGEAFF.

The chain has TRBV29-1 and TRBJ1-1; D remains unclear. V lost 7 bases to trimming and J lost 7 bases, with 13 bases between them. The CDR3 runs to 11 residues. The germline V gene has CDR1 SQVTM and CDR2 ANQGSEA. In DNA form, the CDR3 reads TGCAGCGCTTCGTGGGAGGGTGAAGCTTTCTTT. This translates into CSASWEGEAFF.

The rearrangement uses TRBV6-6 and TRBJ2-5; the D call may be TRBD1 or TRBD2 (5 bases each). The germline CDR1 and CDR2 sequences are MNHNY and SVGAGI (reference sequence). The CDR3 consists of 13 residues. Trimming took off 7 bases at V and 4 bases at J, with 13 bases between the two ends. The CDR3 nucleotides are TGTGCCAGCAACCGGGGCCAAGTAGAGACCCAGTACTTC. This translates into CASNRGQVETQYF.

The chain employs TRBV24-1 and TRBJ2-1; no firm D call. Germline-derived CDR1 and CDR2 are KGHDR and SFDVKD. V lost 3 bases to trimming and J lost 8 bases, with 4 bases between them. This CDR3 has 11 amino acids. The CDR3 DNA is TGTGCCACCAGTGATACGGATGAGCAGTTCTTC. Translation gives CATSDTDEQFF.